These 32 T cell receptor beta chains were all obtained from the same sample, sequenced in a study of early T cells in non-severe SARS-CoV-2 infection. TCRdb re-derived calls from the 5' RACE reads in MiXCR, one entry per CDR3 protein. This sample has tens of thousands of distinct CDR3 sequences, with approximately 8% found just once. The specimen sequenced was whole blood. The receptor set was obtained from an adult who was a healthcare worker with PCR-confirmed SARS-CoV-2 infection or an uninfected control (not recorded which).

This clonotype has a handful of counts. CDR3 amino acids: CASKQNTEAFF. The CDR3 nucleotides read TGTGCCAGCAAGCAGAACACTGAAGCTTTCTTT. The V gene is TRBV2, the J gene TRBJ1-1, with no clear D. Looked up from germline, CDR1 is SNHLY and CDR2 is FYNNEI. With 7 bases removed from V and 1 base from J, the gap between germline ends came to 4 bases. The CDR3 length is 11 residues.

The chain employs TRBV12-2 and TRBJ2-3; the table names TRBD2, a call not compared with the DNA. TRBV12-2 is a known pseudogene. CDR3 size: 14 residues. The chain's CDR3 is CASRELAGTDTQYF. The CDR3 DNA is TGTGCAAGTCGGGAACTAGCGGGAACAGATACGCAGTATTTT.

The J gene is TRBJ1-2, the V gene TRBV7-8; 7 nucleotides agree with TRBD1. From germline, CDR1 is SGHVS and CDR2 FQNEAQ. After removal of 0 bases from V and 7 bases from J, the junction contained 8 bases not matched to a gene. CDR3 length: 15 residues. The CDR3 spells CASSLALRGAGGYTF. As DNA, the CDR3 is TGTGCCAGCAGCTTAGCGCTCAGGGGGGCGGGTGGCTACACCTTC.

The rearrangement links TRBV12-3 or TRBV12-4 to TRBJ2-1, with TRBD2 as a possible D gene (6 bases). The ends were cut back, 6 bases at V and 9 bases at J, with 15 bases in the middle. This CDR3 contains 13 residues. In DNA, the CDR3 is TGTGCCAGCAGCCTCTCTAGGGGAGGTGAGCAGTTCTTC. It encodes CASSLSRGGEQFF.

V is TRBV20-1 and J is TRBJ2-2; 9 nucleotides match TRBD2. CDR3 size: 14 residues. After removal of 2 bases from V and 4 bases from J, the junction contained 2 bases not matched to a gene. From germline, CDR1 is DFQATT and CDR2 SNEGSKA (reference sequence). The DNA for the CDR3 is TGCAGTGCTAGAAATAGCGGGGGCACCGGGGAGCTGTTTTTT. It is translated as CSARNSGGTGELFF.

As regards this clonotype: This sequence may be a read error, since a much larger clone differs from it by one base. V gene TRBV7-3 combines with J gene TRBJ2-1; D remains ambiguous. Germline V gene sequence: CDR1 SGHTA, CDR2 FQGTGA. V lost 4 bases, J lost 4 bases, and 17 bases lay in between. This CDR3 has 16 residues. The CDR3 DNA sequence: TGTGCCAGCAGCTCCTACGGGCCCACCTTTTACAATGAGCAGTTCTTC. The encoded protein is CASSSYGPTFYNEQFF.

The gene calls are TRBV12-3 or TRBV12-4 and TRBJ1-2, with no clear D. The CDR3 is 12 residues long. V lost 8 bases to trimming and J lost 4 bases, with 11 bases between them. In DNA form, the CDR3 reads TGTGCCAGCTGTGTACGGGCCTATGGCTACACCTTC. Translated, it gives CASCVRAYGYTF.

The table lists this clonotype with a few counts. V gene TRBV7-6 combines with J gene TRBJ2-1; 11 nucleotides line up with TRBD2. Per germline, CDR1 SGHVS and CDR2 FNYEAQ. The junction had 4 bases not matched to a gene; V was cut back by 5 bases and J by 4 bases. The CDR3 loop spans 15 amino acids. Here the CDR3 reads CASSTSGRPYNEQFF. Here the CDR3 DNA reads TGTGCCAGCAGCACTAGCGGGAGACCGTACAATGAGCAGTTCTTC.

Many counts were recorded for this clonotype. CDR3 sequence reads: CSARDPGSNQPQHF. CDR3 nucleotide sequence: TGCAGTGCTAGAGATCCTGGAAGCAATCAGCCCCAGCATTTT. The V gene is TRBV20-1, the J gene TRBJ1-5, with D unclear. The CDR3 consists of 14 residues. CDR1 and CDR2 from the germline V gene are DFQATT and SNEGSKA (reference sequence). V gave up 0 bases and J gave up 1 base, with 7 bases separating them.

The chain combines TRBV27 with TRBJ2-7; 8 bases fit TRBD2. V trimming: 0 bases; J trimming: 1 base; junction bases outside the gene matches: 17. Germline-derived CDR1 and CDR2 are MNHEY and SMNVEV (reference sequence). There are 20 residues in the CDR3. CDR3 nucleotide sequence: TGTGCCAGCAGTTTATCCGGGAGCGGGAGAGTATCCGACCGTTCCTACGAGCAGTACTTC. Protein sequence: CASSLSGSGRVSDRSYEQYF.

The V and J genes are TRBV28 and TRBJ1-6; TRBD1 matches at 11 bases. Trimming removed 4 bases from V and 9 bases from J; junction bases left unmatched: 14. The germline V gene encodes CDR1 MDHEN and CDR2 SYDVKM. The CDR3 consists of 18 residues. This CDR3 reads CASSSSWTGGASSSPLHF. As DNA, the CDR3 is TGTGCCAGCAGTTCCTCGTGGACAGGGGGCGCGAGTAGTTCACCCCTCCACTTT. The full variable domain, rest sourced from reference TRBV28 and TRBJ1-6, is DVKVTQSSRYLVKRTGEKVFLECVQDMDHENMFWYRQDPGLGLRLIYFSYDVKMKEKGDIPEGYSVSREKKERFSLILESASTNQTSMYLCASSSSWTGGASSSPLHFGNGTRLTVT.

The gene calls are TRBV20-1 and TRBJ2-3; 12 positions agree with TRBD2. J lost 3 bases, V lost 2 bases, and 3 bases had no gene match. Germline CDR1 DFQATT, CDR2 SNEGSKA (reference sequence). The CDR3 loop spans 15 amino acids. CDR3 sequence: CSARKGTSGTDTQYF. The CDR3 DNA reads as TGCAGTGCTAGAAAGGGGACTAGCGGGACAGATACGCAGTATTTT.

V is TRBV7-3 and J is TRBJ1-1, with TRBD1 matching 12 bases. The CDR3 sequence is 15 residues long. V lost 6 bases and J lost 5; bases outside the gene matches: 7. Germline V gives CDR1 SGHTA, CDR2 FQGTGA. The CDR3 nucleotides read TGTGCCAGCAGTATGTGGGGACAGGGGGCTACTGAAGCTTTCTTT. It yields the protein CASSMWGQGATEAFF.

On this clonotype: A much larger clone sits a single nucleotide away, making a read error possible. The J gene is TRBJ2-7, the V gene TRBV18; D is perhaps TRBD1 or TRBD2 (5 bases each). Germline CDR1 reads KGHSH; CDR2 reads LQKENI. There are 14 residues in the CDR3. The CDR3 nucleotides read TGTGCCAGCTCCTTCTCAGAGGGGTCCGACGAGCAGCACTTC. Protein: CASSFSEGSDEQHF.

The J gene is TRBJ2-3, the V gene TRBV5-1; D is possibly TRBD2 (5 bases). The CDR3 contains 13 residues. The V gene lost 1 base and the J gene lost 3 bases, with 6 bases spanning the gap. CDR1 is SGHRS, CDR2 YFSETQ, per germline. The CDR3 bases are TGCGCCAGCAGCTTGAGCGGTACAGATACGCAGTATTTT. Translated, it gives CASSLSGTDTQYF.

This clonotype was seen ten or more times. The chain has TRBV6-6 and TRBJ2-3, with 10 bases that match TRBD2. Per the germline V gene, CDR1 is MNHNY and CDR2 is SVGAGI (reference sequence). V lost 5 bases and J lost 5; bases outside the gene matches: 10. CDR3 length equals 16 residues. CDR3 region: CASSLPAGGSGDTQYF. The DNA for the CDR3 is TGTGCCAGCAGTCTCCCAGCGGGAGGGTCTGGAGATACGCAGTATTTT.

The chain uses TRBV7-9 and TRBJ1-5, with 8 bases that match TRBD1. The length of the CDR3 is 14 residues. Germline V gene sequence: CDR1 SEHNR, CDR2 FQNEAQ (reference sequence). Unmatched junction bases numbered 3, after V lost 4 bases and J lost 4 bases. This chain's CDR3 is CASSSDRVNQPQHF. CDR3 coding DNA: TGTGCCAGCAGCTCGGACAGGGTGAATCAGCCCCAGCATTTT.

This clonotype was seen a few times. This chain connects TRBV7-3 to TRBJ1-1; TRBD1 matches at 8 bases. Germline CDR1 is SGHTA and CDR2 is FQGTGA. The CDR3 loop spans 14 amino acids. The V and J ends lost 5 bases and 1 base, in that order; junction bases with no gene match: 3. CDR3 in amino acids: CASSEDRANTEAFF. The CDR3 coding sequence is TGTGCCAGCAGCGAGGACAGGGCGAACACTGAAGCTTTCTTT.

The V call is TRBV28, the J call TRBJ2-5; the D gene is possibly TRBD2 (5 bases). The CDR3 covers 14 residues. V shed 6 bases and J shed 7 bases, with 18 bases lying between them. CDR1 and CDR2 from the germline V gene are MDHEN and SYDVKM. CDR3 sequence reads: CASSFTGTAGTQYF. The CDR3 DNA follows: TGTGCCAGCAGCTTTACTGGCACGGCGGGGACCCAGTACTTC. The full variable domain, its missing parts supplied by reference TRBV28 and TRBJ2-5, is DVKVTQSSRYLVKRTGEKVFLECVQDMDHENMFWYRQDPGLGLRLIYFSYDVKMKEKGDIPEGYSVSREKKERFSLILESASTNQTSMYLCASSFTGTAGTQYFGPGTRLLVL.

The rearrangement joins TRBV11-3 to TRBJ2-1; 7 nucleotides agree with TRBD2. Germline CDR1 is SGHNT and CDR2 is YENEEA. This CDR3 contains 13 residues. Unmatched junction bases numbered 1, after V lost 3 bases and J lost 5 bases. The CDR3 DNA reads as TGTGCCAGCAGCTTCAGCGGGAACAATGAGCAGTTCTTC. Translating gives CASSFSGNNEQFF.

The table lists this clonotype with many counts. The J gene is TRBJ2-1, the V gene TRBV24-1; 7 bases align to TRBD1. V trimming: 3 bases; J trimming: 6 bases; junction bases outside the gene matches: 4. CDR1 is KGHDR, CDR2 SFDVKD, per germline. CDR3 length: 14 amino acids. The CDR3 sequence is CATSDSDRVNEQFF. DNA for the CDR3: TGTGCCACCAGTGATAGTGACAGGGTCAATGAGCAGTTCTTC.

The chain has TRBV5-1 and TRBJ2-1; TRBD2 aligns across 7 bases. Germline V CDR1 and CDR2: SGHRS, YFSETQ. With 2 bases clipped from V and 8 bases from J, the junction kept 10 bases outside the gene matches. The CDR3 has 15 amino acids. The CDR3 nucleotides read TGCGCCAGCAGCTTCCTTGCGGGAGTTGTCGATGAGCAGTTCTTC. It yields the protein CASSFLAGVVDEQFF.

In its sample, this clonotype was seen many times. The J gene is TRBJ2-1, the V gene TRBV2; D not resolved. V lost 6 bases and J 6 bases, leaving 12 bases between the germline ends. The CDR3 is 13 residues long. Germline-derived CDR1 and CDR2 are SNHLY and FYNNEI. The CDR3 protein is CASSNDISNEQFF. The DNA for the CDR3 is TGTGCCAGCAGCAATGACATAAGCAATGAGCAGTTCTTC.

This clonotype was seen many times. The chain carries TRBV7-8 and TRBJ1-1, with D perhaps matching TRBD1 (6 bases). The V end lost 0 bases, the J end lost 5 bases, and 16 bases lay between the germline ends. The germline CDR1 and CDR2 sequences are SGHVS and FQNEAQ. The CDR3 runs to 16 residues. The CDR3 protein is CASSLATKTGGTEAFF. Written as DNA, the CDR3 is TGTGCCAGCAGCTTAGCTACGAAGACAGGAGGTACTGAAGCTTTCTTT.

This clonotype was observed at least ten times. The rearrangement links TRBV9 to TRBJ2-7; D not certain. The V gene's germline CDR1 is SGDLS and CDR2 YYNGEE. The CDR3 sequence is 14 residues long. V gave up 0 bases and J gave up 0 bases, with 7 bases separating them. CDR3 protein: CASSVGSASYEQYF. The CDR3 region has the DNA TGTGCCAGCAGCGTAGGCAGCGCCTCCTACGAGCAGTACTTC.

This clonotype was counted only a few times. The chain combines TRBV6-1 with TRBJ2-1, with 7 positions matching TRBD2. The CDR3 length is 15 residues. Germline trimming cut 2 bases from V and 4 bases from J; bases unmatched to any gene: 5. Looked up from germline, CDR1 is MNHNS and CDR2 is SASEGT. DNA for the CDR3: TGTGCCAGCAGTGAATTGGGGGAGGGGTACAATGAGCAGTTCTTC. Amino acids: CASSELGEGYNEQFF.

There are a few counts of this clonotype. This rearrangement joins TRBV3-1 to TRBJ1-1; D is unclear. The CDR3 length is 14 residues. Germline CDR1 LGHDT, CDR2 YNNKEL (reference sequence). V shed 4 bases and J shed 5 bases, with 14 bases lying between them. The CDR3 DNA sequence: TGTGCCAGCAGCCCCCGGGGTACTCGAACTGAAGCTTTCTTT. Its protein is CASSPRGTRTEAFF. The variable domain in full, completed from reference TRBV3-1 and TRBJ1-1, reads DTAVSQTPKYLVTQMGNDKSIKCEQNLGHDTMYWYKQDSKKFLKIMFSYNNKELIINETVPNRFSPKSPDKAHLNLHINSLELGDSAVYFCASSPRGTRTEAFFGQGTRLTVV.

The CDR3, as DNA: TGTGCCTGGAGTCAACAGGAGGGCTATGGCTACACCTTC. Translation: CAWSQQEGYGYTF. The chain has TRBV30 and TRBJ1-2; TRBD1 might be the D (5 bases). The CDR3 sequence is 13 residues long. The germline V gene encodes CDR1 GTSNPN and CDR2 SVGIG (reference sequence). V lost 2 bases and J 4 bases, leaving 11 bases between the germline ends.

This clonotype was observed at least ten times. This chain links TRBV29-1 with TRBJ2-3; 9 bases align to TRBD1. The germline CDR1 and CDR2 sequences are SQVTM and ANQGSEA. V lost 3 bases to trimming and J lost 2 bases; unmatched junction nucleotides: 6. The CDR3 consists of 15 residues. The CDR3: CSVDRDRVDTDTQYF. DNA for the CDR3: TGCAGCGTTGACCGGGACAGGGTTGACACAGATACGCAGTATTTT.

Ten or more counts support this clonotype. The chain uses TRBV28 and TRBJ2-3; 9 bases are a match to TRBD1. Per the germline V gene, CDR1 is MDHEN and CDR2 is SYDVKM. The CDR3 runs to 15 residues. The junction had 7 bases not matched to a gene; V was cut back by 6 bases and J by 3 bases. CDR3 region: CASSLDRGVTDTQYF. Written as DNA, the CDR3 is TGTGCCAGCAGCTTGGACAGGGGAGTGACAGATACGCAGTATTTT. The whole variable domain, remainder taken from reference TRBV28 and TRBJ2-3, is DVKVTQSSRYLVKRTGEKVFLECVQDMDHENMFWYRQDPGLGLRLIYFSYDVKMKEKGDIPEGYSVSREKKERFSLILESASTNQTSMYLCASSLDRGVTDTQYFGPGTRLTVL.

The chain uses TRBV27 and TRBJ2-7; D could derive from TRBD1 or TRBD2 (5 bases each). V gave up 3 bases and J gave up 4 bases, with 13 bases separating them. This CDR3 has 14 amino acids. The germline gives CDR1 MNHEY, CDR2 SMNVEV (reference sequence). In DNA form, the CDR3 reads TGTGCCAGCAGTTTTGGGACCGGACATTACGAGCAGTACTTC. It yields the protein CASSFGTGHYEQYF.

This chain links TRBV20-1 with TRBJ2-7; D ambiguous. Germline V CDR1 and CDR2: DFQATT, SNEGSKA (reference sequence). Deletions cut 2 bases from V and 2 bases from J, with 13 bases between. CDR3 length equals 14 residues. CDR3: CSARLDPSAYEQYF. The DNA for the CDR3 is TGCAGTGCTAGATTGGACCCGTCGGCCTACGAGCAGTACTTC.